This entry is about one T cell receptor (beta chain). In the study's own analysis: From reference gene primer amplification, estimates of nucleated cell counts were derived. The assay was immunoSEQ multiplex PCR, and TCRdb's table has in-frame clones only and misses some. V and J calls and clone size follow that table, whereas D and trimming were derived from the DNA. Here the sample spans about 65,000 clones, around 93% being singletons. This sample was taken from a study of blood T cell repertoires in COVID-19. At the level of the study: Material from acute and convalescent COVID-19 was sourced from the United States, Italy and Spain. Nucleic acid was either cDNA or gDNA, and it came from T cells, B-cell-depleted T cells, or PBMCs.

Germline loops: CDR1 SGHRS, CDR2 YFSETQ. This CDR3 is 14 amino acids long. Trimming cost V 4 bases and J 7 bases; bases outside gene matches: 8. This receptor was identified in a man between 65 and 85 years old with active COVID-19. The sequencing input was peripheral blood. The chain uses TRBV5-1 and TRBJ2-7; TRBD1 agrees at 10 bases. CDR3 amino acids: CASSGGQGRSEQYF. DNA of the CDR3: TGCGCCAGCAGCGGGGGACAGGGGAGGTCGGAGCAGTACTTC.